The present TCR beta chain was sequenced within a study of shared clonotypes between healthy human individuals. Each subset's genomic DNA was split evenly across several immunoSEQ plates. Authors' processing steps: Junction-only sequences without quality scores came from ImmunoSEQ, so filtering differed. Generated by immunoSEQ multiplex PCR, the TCRdb table keeps only in-frame clones and is missing some. From that table come the V and J calls and clone size; the DNA was used to work out D and trimming. The sample lists about a million clones; approximately 80% were seen once. This CDR3 has 17 residues. After removal of 0 bases from V and 5 bases from J, the junction contained 10 bases not matched to a gene. Germline values: CDR1 ENHRY, CDR2 SYGVKD.

The rearrangement joins TRBV10-3 to TRBJ2-7; 10 bases line up with TRBD2. This clonotype was obtained from a man aged 18 to 35 in good health. The material sequenced was memory CD4+ T cells sorted from blood. Subset here: CD45RA-negative fraction. CDR3: CAISESLVGTSENEQYF. CDR3 in DNA: TGTGCCATCAGTGAGTCGTTGGTAGGGACTAGCGAAAACGAGCAGTACTTC.